Below, one T cell receptor (beta chain) is given with its context. The CDR3 contains 15 residues. The V end lost 2 bases, the J end lost 6 bases, and 16 bases lay between the germline ends. Per the germline V gene, CDR1 is MNHNS and CDR2 is SASEGT. These data originate in a study of blood T cell repertoires in COVID-19. Across the study: The origin of the acute and convalescent COVID-19 samples was the United States, Italy and Spain. The cDNA or gDNA used as material had been derived from T cells, B-cell-depleted T cells, or PBMCs.

Authors' methods: Counts of nucleated cells, estimated from reference gene primer amplification, were obtained. Libraries were prepared by immunoSEQ multiplex PCR; TCRdb keeps only in-frame clonotypes and omits some of them. Clone size and the V and J calls come from that table; the DNA yielded D and trimming. The sample has around 230,000 clones, 65% to 85% seen once. The chain has TRBV6-1 and TRBJ1-1; TRBD1 is a possible D gene (6 bases). This TCR was recovered from a man in his forties or fifties with acute or convalescent COVID-19. Sequencing was performed on peripheral blood. Here the CDR3 reads CASSELKGGHAEAFF. The CDR3 bases are TGTGCCAGCAGTGAATTAAAGGGGGGGCACGCTGAAGCTTTCTTT.